This is a list of T cell receptor beta chains from one sample in a study of blood T cell repertoires in COVID-19. Method: immunoSEQ multiplex PCR; TCRdb's copy keeps in-frame clones and lacks some. The repertoire has 35,000 to 50,000 clones, over 75% of them found once; the top ten carry around 45%. Sequencing was performed on peripheral blood. The receptor source for this set is a woman older than 75 with acute or convalescent COVID-19. Each CDR3 is given with its conserved first and last residue. The D gene is left open where the match is weak. The size entry is marked missing in some rows and otherwise reads once, few, many or a size class.

clone_size,d_call,j_call,v_call,cdr3_nt,cdr3_aa
.,.,TRBJ1-2,TRBV19,TGTGCCAGTAGTTCCGCCGTGATTGACAGTTATGGCTACACCTTC,CASSSAVIDSYGYTF
.,TRBD1,TRBJ2-7,TRBV18,TGTGCCAGCTCTCCTACCTCTAGACAGGGTCAAGAGCAGTACTTC,CASSPTSRQGQEQYF
.,.,TRBJ2-3,TRBV4-3,TGCGCCAGCAGCCAAGGGAGAGCGGATACGCAGTATTTT,CASSQGRADTQYF
.,TRBD1,TRBJ1-3,TRBV6-2/TRBV6-3,TGTGCCAGCAGTTACCCGGGACAGATCTCTGGAAACACCATATATTTT,CASSYPGQISGNTIYF
.,TRBD1,TRBJ2-5,TRBV19,TGTGCCAGTATGGACAGGGCAACCGAGACCCAGTACTTC,CASMDRATETQYF
.,.,TRBJ1-6,TRBV19,TGTGCCAGTACGGGGTTTGGTTCACCCCTCCACTTT,CASTGFGSPLHF
.,TRBD1,TRBJ1-1,TRBV19,TGTGCCAGTAGCCCGGGACAGCGCCGGAACACTGAAGCTTTCTTT,CASSPGQRRNTEAFF
.,.,TRBJ2-3,TRBV21-1,TGTGCCAGCAGCCCAACTAGCGGGGGGCTTGCTGATACGCAGTATTTT,CASSPTSGGLADTQYF
.,.,TRBJ2-6,TRBV30,TGTGCCTGGACCAGTGGGGCCAACGTCCTGACTTTC,CAWTSGANVLTF
few,TRBD1,TRBJ1-1,TRBV15,TGTGCCACCAGCAGCCGACAGGGAATAATCACTGAAGCTTTCTTT,CATSSRQGIITEAFF
.,.,TRBJ1-2,TRBV24-1,TGTGCCACCAGTGATTTGGACGAGGTGGGCTACACCTTC,CATSDLDEVGYTF
.,.,TRBJ2-2,TRBV11-2,TGTGCCAGCAGCCTCGGGAGAAACACCGGGGAGCTGTTTTTT,CASSLGRNTGELFF
few,.,TRBJ2-3,TRBV7-9,TGTGCCAGCAGCTTAGAAGGTCAGGTAGAAGATACGCAGTATTTT,CASSLEGQVEDTQYF
.,TRBD2,TRBJ2-2,TRBV7-2,TGTGCCAGCAGCCTCGGGACTAGCGTCACCGGGGAGCTGTTTTTT,CASSLGTSVTGELFF
.,.,TRBJ2-6,TRBV7-3,TGTGCCAGCAGCTTACAGGGAACTGGGGCCAACGTCCTGACTTTC,CASSLQGTGANVLTF
.,.,TRBJ2-3,TRBV7-2,TGTGCCAGCAGCTTGGACAAAAGCACAGATACGCAGTATTTT,CASSLDKSTDTQYF